The 15 T cell receptor beta chains presented below share a single source sample, sequenced in a study of T-cell reconstitution after alpha-beta-depleted transplantation in children (dated by TCRdb to 2015 to 2016). Libraries were made using PCR. The data were produced on an Illumina HiSeq 2500. TCR library preparation used molecular barcoding, with unique molecular identifiers applied to normalize quantification of the TCRbeta repertoire. TCRdb cleaned the public reads at Q25 with fastp, built clones with MiXCR and kept in-frame beta chains. Entries are consolidated by CDR3 protein sequence, retaining the most common genes and DNA. The sample yields over 100,000 distinct CDR3 sequences; approximately 5.4% were counted once. The ten largest clones take up roughly 6.1% of the sample. The time point label, read with the paper, signifies: day 60 (about 2 months) after transplantation. The intended sense of this specimen's treatment or condition label: allogeneic hematopoietic cell transplantation with graft depleted of TCRalphabeta T cells and CD19 B cells.

The source was PBMCs, mostly from graft donor cells, collected 60 days after TCRalphabeta/CD19-depleted stem cell transplant. Receptors were obtained from a female patient under 10 years old who had a stem cell transplant for Fanconi anemia, so the T cells may come from the graft donor.

This clonotype was observed at least ten times. CDR3 nucleotides: TGCGCCAGCAGCTTGGAACGTGGTCCAGGGGGGAGCTATGGCTACACCTTC. Translating gives CASSLERGPGGSYGYTF. The chain links TRBV5-1 to TRBJ1-2; TRBD1 agrees at 7 bases. Germline CDR1 reads SGHRS; CDR2 reads YFSETQ. With V trimmed by 0 bases and J by 4 bases, 12 bases remained unmatched. The CDR3 loop spans 17 amino acids.

Concerning this clonotype: A single base separates this from a much larger clone, so it may be a read error. The rearrangement links TRBV14 to TRBJ2-1, with TRBD2 matching over 10 bases. The germline gives CDR1 SGHDN, CDR2 FVKESK. With V trimmed by 5 bases and J by 8 bases, 12 bases remained unmatched. The CDR3 contains 16 residues. This CDR3 reads CASSCSSGLASHEQFF. The CDR3 DNA reads TGTGCCAGCAGCTGTTCGTCGGGACTAGCGTCCCATGAGCAGTTCTTC.

The chain is built from TRBV6-1 and TRBJ2-1, with 9 bases fitting TRBD2. The length of the CDR3 is 15 residues. V gave up 6 bases and J gave up 8 bases; unmatched junction bases: 11. The germline gives CDR1 MNHNS, CDR2 SASEGT. CDR3 in amino acids: CASRQFGGGGDEQFF. CDR3 in DNA: TGTGCCAGCAGGCAGTTTGGCGGGGGGGGTGATGAGCAGTTCTTC.

This chain joins TRBV5-1 and TRBJ2-6, with 7 bases that match TRBD1. CDR1 and CDR2 (germline): SGHRS, YFSETQ. After removal of 4 bases from V and 0 bases from J, the junction contained 13 bases not matched to a gene. CDR3 length equals 19 residues. Written as DNA, the CDR3 is TGCGCCAGCAGCCCCTCCGGACACAGGGGTACCTCTGGGGCCAACGTCCTGACTTTC. Amino acid sequence: CASSPSGHRGTSGANVLTF.

The rearrangement joins TRBV7-3 to TRBJ2-3; 10 bases fit TRBD2. This CDR3 comprises 18 residues. Germline CDR1 is SGHTA and CDR2 is FQGTGA. V dropped 2 bases and J dropped 4; count of bases not matched to a gene: 12. CDR3 nucleotide sequence: TGTGCCAGCAGCTTATCCAGCGGGGGGGCCAAAGTCCCAGATACGCAGTATTTT. Its protein is CASSLSSGGAKVPDTQYF. Variable domain in full (rest from reference TRBV7-3 and TRBJ2-3): GAGVSQTPSNKVTEKGKYVELRCDPISGHTALYWYRQSLGQGPEFLIYFQGTGAADDSGLPNDRFFAVRPEGSVSTLKIQRTERGDSAVYLCASSLSSGGAKVPDTQYFGPGTRLTVL.

The chain employs TRBV30 and TRBJ2-2; possibly TRBD2 for D (6 bases). This CDR3 is 15 amino acids long. Trimming took off 0 bases at V and 7 bases at J, with 15 bases between the two ends. CDR1 is GTSNPN and CDR2 is SVGIG in the germline V gene (reference sequence). CDR3 amino acids: CAWSVSVLAIGELFF. CDR3 sequence (DNA): TGTGCCTGGAGTGTATCCGTACTAGCTATCGGGGAGCTGTTTTTT. Full variable domain (rest looked up from reference TRBV30 and TRBJ2-2): SQTIHQWPATLVQPVGSPLSLECTVEGTSNPNLYWYRQAAGRGLQLLFYSVGIGQISSEVPQNLSASRPQDRQFILSSKKLLLSDSGFYLCAWSVSVLAIGELFFGEGSRLTVL.

This clonotype was picked up many times. This sequence joins TRBV10-3 and TRBJ2-1; 8 bases map to TRBD1. The CDR3 runs to 19 residues. Germline CDR1 and CDR2: ENHRY and SYGVKD. V lost 7 bases, J lost 7 bases, and 24 bases stayed unmatched. CDR3 DNA: TGTGCCATCAAACAGGGGGTCCACTTTGGGGGCTACATCGGTAATGAGCAGTTCTTC. It specifies CAIKQGVHFGGYIGNEQFF.

This clonotype was recorded once. The rearrangement joins TRBV6-4 to TRBJ2-5, with 11 bases aligning to TRBD2. Germline assignment: CDR1 MRHNA and CDR2 SNTAGT. This CDR3 has 14 amino acids. V lost 9 bases, J lost 2 bases, and 5 bases stayed unmatched. The CDR3 spells CARKGLADQETQYF. The CDR3 DNA sequence: TGTGCCAGGAAGGGACTAGCGGATCAAGAGACCCAGTACTTC.

The table lists this clonotype with many counts. The rearrangement links TRBV7-8 to TRBJ2-3, with 15 bases that match TRBD2. The V gene end was trimmed by 4 bases and the J gene end by 4 bases; junction bases not matched to a gene: 3. Germline CDR1 and CDR2: SGHVS and FQNEAQ. This CDR3 is 16 amino acids long. As DNA, the CDR3 is TGTGCCAGCAGCTCCTGGACTAGCGGGGGGGCAGATACGCAGTATTTT. Amino acids: CASSSWTSGGADTQYF.

Ten or more counts support this clonotype. The V and J genes are TRBV10-2 and TRBJ2-5; D call uncertain. The germline V gene encodes CDR1 WSHSY and CDR2 SAAADI. The V and J ends lost 10 bases and 1 base respectively, with 16 bases between them. There are 14 residues in the CDR3. The CDR3 bases are TGCGCCACCACGGGTAGGGTCTCCCAAGAGACCCAGTACTTC. It translates to CATTGRVSQETQYF.

In this sample, this clonotype turned up many times. The rearrangement joins TRBV27 to TRBJ2-1, with 8 bases aligning to TRBD2. The junction had 3 bases not matched to a gene; V was cut back by 2 bases and J by 0 bases. CDR1 and CDR2 (germline): MNHEY, SMNVEV (reference sequence). The CDR3 extends over 16 amino acids. The CDR3 region is CASSLGLAGSYNEQFF. The CDR3 coding sequence is TGTGCCAGCAGTTTAGGGCTAGCGGGCTCCTACAATGAGCAGTTCTTC.

There are many counts of this clonotype. This rearrangement joins TRBV20-1 to TRBJ2-5; D possibly uses TRBD1 or TRBD2 (5 bases each). This CDR3 has 13 amino acids. The germline gives CDR1 DFQATT, CDR2 SNEGSKA (reference sequence). V lost 4 bases and J lost 4, with 13 bases in between. The CDR3 protein is CSATSWDLETQYF. The CDR3 bases are TGCAGTGCTACCTCGTGGGACCTAGAGACCCAGTACTTC.

This clonotype was observed many times. The chain employs TRBV28 and TRBJ2-2; 11 nucleotides agree with TRBD1. Germline V lookup: CDR1 MDHEN, CDR2 SYDVKM. V lost 8 bases and J lost 4; bases outside the gene matches: 6. This CDR3 contains 15 residues. The CDR3 DNA reads as TGTGCCAGCTGGACAGGGGGCTTTGGCACCGGGGAGCTGTTTTTT. It yields the protein CASWTGGFGTGELFF. The whole variable domain, filled in from reference TRBV28 and TRBJ2-2, reads DVKVTQSSRYLVKRTGEKVFLECVQDMDHENMFWYRQDPGLGLRLIYFSYDVKMKEKGDIPEGYSVSREKKERFSLILESASTNQTSMYLCASWTGGFGTGELFFGEGSRLTVL.

This clonotype was counted many times. The rearrangement joins TRBV6-4 to TRBJ2-1; D may be TRBD2 (6 bases). This CDR3 has 18 amino acids. The V gene's germline CDR1 is MRHNA and CDR2 SNTAGT. The V end was cut by 4 bases, the J end by 1 base, with 20 bases between. As DNA, the CDR3 is TGTGCCAGCAGTGCCTCAGGGATCGGGAGTAAGTCCTACAATGAGCAGTTCTTC. Residues: CASSASGIGSKSYNEQFF.

This clonotype was observed many times. The V call is TRBV4-2, the J call TRBJ2-5; D uncertain. Trimming left V 0 bases short and J 7 bases short, with 15 bases between. The CDR3 is 15 amino acids. Looked up from germline, CDR1 is LGHNA and CDR2 is YNFKEQ. The CDR3 nucleotides are TGTGCCAGCAGCCAAGATCGAGGTCTCAAGGGGACCCAGTACTTC. This sequence encodes CASSQDRGLKGTQYF.